This T cell receptor (beta chain) was captured by sequencing in a study of T cells in Graves' hyperthyroidism and ophthalmopathy. Hyperthyroidism had been newly diagnosed in patients aged 18 to 65, and its duration was under 2 months. V lost 5 bases to trimming and J lost 0 bases, with 11 bases between them. Looked up from germline, CDR1 is KGHSH and CDR2 is LQKENI. This CDR3 has 15 residues. There were TCR beta CDR3 regions amplified from RNA transcripts. The HTBI primer set was used in a first-round RT-PCR of the TCR CDR3. TCRdb redid the calling of the multiplex PCR reads with MiXCR, one entry per CDR3 protein. Of hundreds of thousands of distinct CDR3 sequences listed, roughly a sixth are singletons. Findings of the study overall: Most thyroid clonotypes that were expanded above 0.001 also turned up in blood.

This clonotype appeared many times. Its antigen is unidentified. This sequence was found in a woman between 45 and 60 years old with Graves' hyperthyroidism that later progressed to Graves' ophthalmopathy. The rearrangement links TRBV18 to TRBJ1-5; unclear D gene. Sample: blood. The CDR3 region is CASSEARSSNQPQHF. The CDR3 DNA sequence: TGTGCCAGCTCAGAAGCCAGATCTAGCAATCAGCCCCAGCATTTT. The variable domain in full, with the rest retrieved from reference TRBV18 and TRBJ1-5, is NAGVMQNPRHLVRRRGQEARLRCSPMKGHSHVYWYRQLPEEGLKFMVYLQKENIIDESGMPKERFSAEFPKEGPSILRIQQVVRGDSAAYFCASSEARSSNQPQHFGDGTRLSIL.